The clone carrying this T cell receptor (beta chain) has just a few counts. The CDR3 is 15 amino acids. With 5 bases clipped from V and 6 bases from J, the junction kept 13 bases outside the gene matches. Per the germline V gene, CDR1 is SGHVS and CDR2 is FQNEAQ. This sample was taken from a study of blood T cell repertoires in COVID-19. Looking at the study overall: Sites across the United States, Italy and Spain contributed samples from acute and convalescent COVID-19.

The protocol was immunoSEQ multiplex PCR, while the TCRdb copy is restricted to in-frame clones and leaves out a portion. The repertoire holds 190,000 or so clones, with about 90% as singletons. Sequencing was done on a sample of PBMCs or T cells enriched from blood (not recorded which). The gene calls are TRBV7-8 and TRBJ2-7; 7 positions agree with TRBD1. The source is a young woman who had recovered from COVID-19. Written as DNA, the CDR3 is TGTGCCAGCAGCAACACAGGGGCGAGACTCCCCGAGCAGTACTTC. This encodes CASSNTGARLPEQYF.